What follows are 9 T cell receptor beta chains derived from one specimen sequenced in a study of OX40 agonist ivuxolimab in advanced cancers. Some clones are missing from TCRdb's copy, which holds only in-frame ones; the method was immunoSEQ multiplex PCR. The repertoire holds some 42,000 clones, roughly nine tenths seen once, with roughly 4.5% in the top ten. This sample comprised CD4+ or CD8+ T cells sorted from blood, obtained in a trial of the OX40 agonist ivuxolimab. The receptors were gathered from an adult with an advanced solid tumor such as melanoma, head and neck, liver or kidney cancer.

The chain employs TRBV10-3 and TRBJ2-7; 8 bases match TRBD1. Germline V gene lookup returns CDR1 ENHRY and CDR2 SYGVKD. V lost 9 bases and J lost 5; bases outside the gene matches: 12. The CDR3 has 14 residues. This CDR3 is CAISVGQGWDEQYF. CDR3 nucleotides: TGTGCCATTTCGGTTGGACAGGGTTGGGACGAGCAGTACTTC.

The chain has TRBV27 and TRBJ2-2; maybe TRBD1 (6 bases). V was cut by 3 bases and J by 0 bases, with 14 bases left in between. Germline V gene lookup returns CDR1 MNHEY and CDR2 SMNVEV (reference sequence). The CDR3 has 17 residues. The DNA for the CDR3 is TGTGCCAGCAGTTTGGGGGCGACCGTAACGAACACCGGGGAGCTGTTTTTT. Translation: CASSLGATVTNTGELFF.

CDR3 bases: TGCGCCAGCAGCTCTAACCAGCCGGGACAGGGGGCGATTTTTCCCCATAATGAGCAGTTCTTC. This sequence encodes CASSSNQPGQGAIFPHNEQFF. The rearrangement links TRBV5-1 to TRBJ2-1; 12 bases agree with TRBD1. CDR3 length: 21 amino acids. V was clipped by 3 bases and J by 7 bases; unmatched bases: 23. From germline, CDR1 is SGHRS and CDR2 YFSETQ.

The chain links TRBV2 to TRBJ2-2, with TRBD1 matching 9 bases. V gave up 7 bases and J gave up 3 bases; unmatched junction bases: 6. CDR1 SNHLY and CDR2 FYNNEI come from the germline V gene. The CDR3 consists of 15 residues. CDR3 DNA sequence: TGTGCCAGCAACCTGGGACAGGGAGACACCGGGGAGCTGTTTTTT. Translated: CASNLGQGDTGELFF.

CDR3 in amino acids: CASGLGQGDETQYF. Here the CDR3 DNA reads TGTGCTAGTGGTTTGGGGCAGGGTGACGAGACCCAGTACTTC. The rearrangement links TRBV12-5 to TRBJ2-5; D may be TRBD1 (5 bases). The CDR3 extends over 14 amino acids. In germline, CDR1 is LGHNT, CDR2 FRNRAP. V lost 1 base to trimming and J lost 5 bases, with 11 bases between them.

The count of this clone is one. CDR3 residues: CASSRGQGGGEQYF. The CDR3 DNA is TGTGCCAGCAGCAGGGGACAGGGGGGGGGCGAGCAGTACTTC. The chain employs TRBV6-5 and TRBJ2-7; 11 bases line up with TRBD1. CDR1 is MNHEY and CDR2 is SVGAGI in the germline V gene. The CDR3 is 14 amino acids. Unmatched junction bases numbered 7, after V lost 6 bases and J lost 6 bases.

This rearrangement joins TRBV6-1 to TRBJ2-1; no clear D gene. The germline CDR1 and CDR2 sequences are MNHNS and SASEGT. V was pared by 2 bases and J by 7 bases, with 15 bases between. The CDR3 is 15 residues long. CDR3 bases: TGTGCCAGCAGTGAACACGCCCTCCTTGGGAATGAGCAGTTCTTC. Its protein is CASSEHALLGNEQFF.

The chain couples TRBV11-2 to TRBJ2-5; weak D call: TRBD2 (6 bases). V shed 4 bases and J shed 2 bases, with 8 bases lying between them. The CDR3 contains 13 residues. The V gene's germline CDR1 is SGHAT and CDR2 FQNNGV. The CDR3 sequence is CASSSGLQETQYF. The CDR3 DNA is TGTGCCAGCAGCTCGGGACTTCAAGAGACCCAGTACTTC. Full variable domain (missing parts from reference TRBV11-2 and TRBJ2-5): EAGVAQSPRYKIIEKRQSVAFWCNPISGHATLYWYQQILGQGPKLLIQFQNNGVVDDSQLPKDRFSAERLKGVDSTLKIQPAKLEDSAVYLCASSSGLQETQYFGPGTRLLVL.

The chain links TRBV28 to TRBJ1-3; D might be TRBD1 (5 bases). The CDR3 is 14 residues long. Trimming shortened V by 5 bases and J by 3 bases, and 11 bases separated the two germline ends. Germline V gene data show CDR1 as MDHEN and CDR2 as SYDVKM. CDR3: CASSGGSVGNTIYF. The DNA for the CDR3 is TGTGCCAGCAGTGGGGGGTCCGTTGGAAACACCATATATTTT.